The text below deals with one TCR beta chain. The specificity of this receptor is unknown. Base qualities are not at hand, and no much larger clone is one base apart. Library prep was done by the immunoSEQ multiplex PCR assay. TCRdb's version of the immuneACCESS table is confined to in-frame rearrangements and falls short of the full clone set. An unresolved V gene accounts for under half of the shortfall where checked; the remainder is of unknown origin. This sample gives under 150,000 clones in total; about nine tenths of them show up just once. Around 8.7% of the sample is held by the ten biggest clonotypes. These data belong to a study of control samples from healthy donors and cancer patients (dated by TCRdb to the early 2020s). The clonotype originates from a man in his forties in good health. The sample was blood.

The DNA sequence is TGTGCCTCATCGCAGGGACTTCAGCCCCAGCATTTT. This is translated as CASSQGLQPQHF. This chain joins TRBV24-1 to TRBJ1-5, with TRBD1 as a weak D call on 5 bases. Counted from cysteine to phenylalanine, this CDR3 has 12 amino acids. CDR3 DNA only is kept here, 36 bases in frame from base 1. The V end loses 12 bases and the J end loses 6 bases, and a stretch of 14 bases separates them. CDR1 and CDR2 were assigned from the germline V gene as KGHDR and SFDVKD.